A single sample gave rise to the 15 T cell receptor beta chains below, sequenced in a study of blood T cell repertoires in COVID-19. This table comes from immunoSEQ multiplex PCR, and its TCRdb copy is limited to in-frame clones, with some not included. The table includes around 160,000 clones, about 81% detected once. Sequencing input: peripheral blood. These TCRs come from a human donor in a cohort sampled during active COVID-19.

The chain couples TRBV28 to TRBJ1-4; a weak D match, TRBD1 (5 bases). V lost 1 base and J 3 bases, leaving 9 bases between the germline ends. Germline V gives CDR1 MDHEN, CDR2 SYDVKM. The length of the CDR3 is 15 residues. The CDR3 spells CASSLYGGSNEKLFF. The CDR3 nucleotides read TGTGCCAGCAGTTTATACGGGGGGTCTAATGAAAAACTGTTTTTT.

The chain links TRBV7-9 to TRBJ2-3, with 8 bases aligning to TRBD2. Unmatched junction bases numbered 6, after V lost 7 bases and J lost 0 bases. Germline V lookup: CDR1 SEHNR, CDR2 FQNEAQ (reference sequence). The CDR3 spans 15 residues. The CDR3, as DNA: TGTGCCAGCACGGCCAGCGGGGGTAGCACAGATACGCAGTATTTT. Residues: CASTASGGSTDTQYF.

This chain connects TRBV5-4 to TRBJ1-1; a possible D gene is TRBD1 (5 bases). CDR1 is SGHNT and CDR2 is YYREEE in the germline V gene (reference sequence). This CDR3 has 14 residues. V dropped 1 base and J dropped 6 bases, with 13 bases sitting between them. CDR3 protein: CASSLLTGVSEAFF. The DNA for the CDR3 is TGTGCCAGCAGCTTGTTAACGGGGGTGTCTGAAGCTTTCTTT.

J is TRBJ1-1 and V is TRBV14; D remains ambiguous. The V end lost 2 bases, the J end lost 1 base, and 5 bases lay between the germline ends. Germline-derived CDR1 and CDR2 are SGHDN and FVKESK. The CDR3 is made up of 13 amino acids. DNA for the CDR3: TGTGCCAGCAGCCAACGACAGAACACTGAAGCTTTCTTT. This sequence encodes CASSQRQNTEAFF.

This clone showed up just once. V is TRBV3-1 (or the pseudogene TRBV3-2) and J is TRBJ2-2; maybe TRBD1 (5 bases). V lost 5 bases, J lost 0 bases, and 7 bases lay in between. CDR1 and CDR2 (germline): LGHDT, YNNKEL (reference sequence). This CDR3 is 14 amino acids long. CDR3 in DNA: TGTGCCAGCAGCAAGACAGCGAACACCGGGGAGCTGTTTTTT. Protein product: CASSKTANTGELFF.

The chain has TRBV21-1 and TRBJ1-5; TRBD1, the table's D call, was not compared with the DNA. TRBV21-1 is described as a pseudogene. The CDR3 sequence is 15 residues long. The CDR3 DNA is TGTGCCAGCCCAGTTGCGGACAGGAAGAGAAAGCCCCAGCATTTT. Amino acids: CASPVADRKRKPQHF.

V usage is TRBV18 and J usage is TRBJ1-2; tentatively, D is TRBD1 (5 bases). The CDR3 has 15 amino acids. Trimming pared 5 bases from V and 0 bases from J, leaving 13 bases between. Per the germline V gene, CDR1 is KGHSH and CDR2 is LQKENI. CDR3 DNA: TGTGCCAGCTCATCGATGGACACTTCTAACTATGGCTACACCTTC. As protein: CASSSMDTSNYGYTF.

This clone was counted between two and nine times. The rearrangement links TRBV11-3 to TRBJ2-7, with 7 bases identical to TRBD2. Germline V gene data show CDR1 as SGHNT and CDR2 as YENEEA. Trimming at V came to 3 bases and at J to 3 bases, leaving 5 bases not matched to a gene. The CDR3 is 14 residues long. The CDR3 DNA follows: TGTGCCAGCAGCTTGCGGGGGTATAACTACGAGCAGTACTTC. This sequence encodes CASSLRGYNYEQYF.

This rearrangement joins TRBV4-3 to TRBJ2-5; 7 bases fit TRBD1. The CDR3 spans 15 residues. V trimming: 2 bases; J trimming: 1 base; junction bases outside the gene matches: 4. The germline V gene has CDR1 LGHNA and CDR2 YSLEER. This CDR3 is CASSQYRDSQETQYF. Here the CDR3 DNA reads TGCGCCAGCAGCCAATACCGGGACAGCCAAGAGACCCAGTACTTC.

V is TRBV7-8 and J is TRBJ2-7, with 12 positions matching TRBD2. The trim removed 5 bases at V and 4 bases at J, leaving 3 bases unmatched. This CDR3 is built from 14 residues. CDR1 is SGHVS and CDR2 is FQNEAQ in the germline V gene. Written as DNA, the CDR3 is TGTGCCAGCAGCCGACTAGCGGGAGCGTACGAGCAGTACTTC. It encodes CASSRLAGAYEQYF. Combining the CDR3 with reference TRBV7-8 and TRBJ2-7 gives the whole variable domain GAGVSQSPRYKVAKRGQDVALRCDPISGHVSLFWYQQALGQGPEFLTYFQNEAQLDKSGLPSDRFFAERPEGSVSTLKIQRTQQEDSAVYLCASSRLAGAYEQYFGPGTRLTVT.

V gene TRBV18 combines with J gene TRBJ2-7, with 7 bases identical to TRBD1. Trimming at V came to 5 bases and at J to 2 bases, leaving 3 bases not matched to a gene. The CDR3 totals 13 residues. Germline values: CDR1 KGHSH, CDR2 LQKENI. The DNA of the CDR3 is TGTGCCAGCTCAGGGGACAGCCCCTACGAGCAGTACTTC. Its protein is CASSGDSPYEQYF.

This rearrangement joins TRBV2 to TRBJ1-1; possible D gene TRBD1, 6 bases. The germline V gene encodes CDR1 SNHLY and CDR2 FYNNEI. Trimming shortened V by 4 bases and J by 5 bases, and 14 bases separated the two germline ends. The length of the CDR3 is 14 residues. The CDR3 here is CASSGSIQGTEAFF. CDR3 nucleotide sequence: TGTGCCAGCAGTGGAAGCATACAGGGAACTGAAGCTTTCTTT.

This chain links TRBV5-5 with TRBJ2-7, with 9 bases identical to TRBD2. With V trimmed by 4 bases and J by 3 bases, 8 bases remained unmatched. There are 15 residues in the CDR3. CDR1 and CDR2 (germline): SGHKS, YYEKEE (reference sequence). The CDR3 protein is CASSVGGTSSYEQYF. CDR3 DNA: TGTGCCAGCAGCGTGGGGGGGACTAGCAGCTACGAGCAGTACTTC.

The chain links TRBV19 to TRBJ2-2; TRBD1 matches at 7 bases. After removal of 8 bases from V and 4 bases from J, the junction contained 10 bases not matched to a gene. The CDR3 is 15 residues long. Germline V gene sequence: CDR1 LNHDA, CDR2 SQIVND (reference sequence). CDR3 residues: CASRTPGQLTGELFF. DNA for the CDR3: TGTGCCAGTCGCACTCCGGGACAGCTCACCGGGGAGCTGTTTTTT.

This clone was seen once. The chain joins TRBV27 to TRBJ2-1; TRBD2 matches at 8 bases. The CDR3 is made up of 15 amino acids. V was clipped by 8 bases and J by 4 bases; unmatched bases: 10. CDR1 MNHEY and CDR2 SMNVEV come from the germline V gene (reference sequence). CDR3 DNA: TGTGCCAGCGCGCCGGGGGGGGTCGGATACAATGAGCAGTTCTTC. This sequence encodes CASAPGGVGYNEQFF.